Below are 20 T cell receptor beta chains sequenced from a single sample in a study of T cells after somatic rescue of genetic block. Assay used: immunoSEQ multiplex PCR; TCRdb lists only in-frame clones, some missing. The sample includes almost 7,500 clones, approximately 81% of them seen just once. Sequenced sample: peripheral blood mononuclear cells (PBMCs). The receptors were gathered from a boy younger than 18.

The V and J genes are TRBV5-5 and TRBJ2-5; 7 bases align to TRBD2. The CDR3 is made up of 16 amino acids. V lost 2 bases and J lost 0; bases outside the gene matches: 7. Germline V lookup: CDR1 SGHKS, CDR2 YYEKEE (reference sequence). The CDR3 region has the DNA TGTGCCAGCAGCTTCCGGCTAGCGGCCGACCAAGAGACCCAGTACTTC. It codes for CASSFRLAADQETQYF.

This chain uses TRBV7-9 with TRBJ1-1; D perhaps matches TRBD1 (5 bases). CDR3 length: 15 residues. Germline V gene lookup returns CDR1 SEHNR and CDR2 FQNEAQ (reference sequence). Trimming stripped 5 bases from V and 4 bases from J, with 17 bases between. CDR3 in amino acids: CASSTSPPGGTEAFF. CDR3 nucleotide sequence: TGTGCCAGCAGCACCTCCCCGCCCGGGGGCACTGAAGCTTTCTTT.

The chain is built from TRBV5-1 and TRBJ2-7, with D maybe TRBD1 (6 bases). This CDR3 comprises 13 residues. V was pared by 5 bases and J by 0 bases, with 9 bases between. Germline V lookup: CDR1 SGHRS, CDR2 YFSETQ. DNA of the CDR3: TGCGCCAGCAGACCGGGACACTCCTACGAGCAGTACTTC. This translates into CASRPGHSYEQYF. The variable domain in full, with the rest retrieved from reference TRBV5-1 and TRBJ2-7, is KAGVTQTPRYLIKTRGQQVTLSCSPISGHRSVSWYQQTPGQGLQFLFEYFSETQRNKGNFPGRFSGRQFSNSRSEMNVSTLELGDSALYLCASRPGHSYEQYFGPGTRLTVT.

The V call is TRBV28, the J call TRBJ1-2; tentatively, D is TRBD1 (6 bases). This CDR3 comprises 18 residues. Per the germline V gene, CDR1 is MDHEN and CDR2 is SYDVKM. Trimming left V 4 bases short and J 4 bases short, with 25 bases between. The DNA of the CDR3 is TGTGCCAGCAGTTCTCTCGAGGACAGCCTTAGGGTCCCCTATGGCTACACCTTC. It is translated as CASSSLEDSLRVPYGYTF.

The chain couples TRBV4-3 to TRBJ1-1; a weak D match, TRBD1 (5 bases). CDR3 size: 16 residues. The germline V gene encodes CDR1 LGHNA and CDR2 YSLEER. Trimming left V 0 bases short and J 5 bases short, with 16 bases between. CDR3 region: CASSQDRAGRGTEAFF. Here the CDR3 DNA reads TGCGCCAGCAGCCAAGATCGGGCAGGGCGGGGGACTGAAGCTTTCTTT.

In this sample, this clone turned up a few times. This chain links TRBV18 with TRBJ2-1, with D maybe TRBD2 (7 bases). V dropped 3 bases and J dropped 2 bases, with 11 bases sitting between them. The germline V gene has CDR1 KGHSH and CDR2 LQKENI. This CDR3 region has 15 residues. CDR3 residues: CASSPGGGTYNEQFF. In nucleotides, the CDR3 is TGTGCCAGCTCACCGGGAGGGGGGACCTACAATGAGCAGTTCTTC.

The chain links TRBV28 to TRBJ1-2, with 9 bases fitting TRBD1. CDR1 and CDR2 (germline): MDHEN, SYDVKM. V lost 6 bases to trimming and J lost 4 bases; unmatched junction nucleotides: 6. The CDR3 covers 14 residues. Written as DNA, the CDR3 is TGTGCCAGCAGCTGGAGGACAGGGGCCTATGGCTACACCTTC. Residues: CASSWRTGAYGYTF.

This clone was seen a few times. The rearrangement uses TRBV11-2 and TRBJ2-1; either TRBD1 or TRBD2 may supply D (5 bases each). Trimming took 4 bases from V and 5 from J, leaving 6 bases between them. The CDR3 runs 12 residues. Germline loops: CDR1 SGHAT, CDR2 FQNNGV. The CDR3 region has the DNA TGTGCCAGCAGCTGGGACCACAATGAGCAGTTCTTC. As protein: CASSWDHNEQFF.

V is TRBV18 and J is TRBJ2-7, with no clear D. The V end was cut by 5 bases, the J end by 7 bases, with 9 bases between. The CDR3 contains 11 residues. Germline V gene sequence: CDR1 KGHSH, CDR2 LQKENI. This CDR3 reads CASSRSNEQYF. The CDR3 DNA is TGTGCCAGCTCAAGGTCGAATGAGCAGTACTTC.

This sequence joins TRBV7-8 and TRBJ2-1, with 10 bases lining up with TRBD1. V shed 7 bases and J 7 bases; nucleotides not matched to a gene: 19. Germline V gene data show CDR1 as SGHVS and CDR2 as FQNEAQ. There are 18 residues in the CDR3. This chain's CDR3 is CASTRRETGQGIENEQFF. In nucleotides, the CDR3 is TGTGCCAGCACTCGTCGGGAGACGGGACAGGGGATCGAGAATGAGCAGTTCTTC.

The gene calls are TRBV6-5 and TRBJ2-3; possibly TRBD2 for D (6 bases). The germline gives CDR1 MNHEY, CDR2 SVGAGI. This CDR3 region has 14 residues. V lost 6 bases and J 6 bases, leaving 16 bases between the germline ends. The chain's CDR3 is CASRPGLGRDTQYF. The DNA for the CDR3 is TGTGCCAGCAGACCGGGACTGGGGCGCGATACGCAGTATTTT.

The rearrangement joins TRBV19 to TRBJ2-7; D gene unclear. The germline V gene encodes CDR1 LNHDA and CDR2 SQIVND (reference sequence). The CDR3 is 14 residues long. V lost 3 bases, J lost 2 bases, and 11 bases lay in between. This CDR3 is CASSISGNTYEQYF. For the CDR3, the DNA is TGTGCCAGTAGTATTTCTGGGAATACCTACGAGCAGTACTTC.

The chain links TRBV14 to TRBJ2-5; D perhaps matches TRBD2 (6 bases). Per the germline V gene, CDR1 is SGHDN and CDR2 is FVKESK. V was shortened by 0 bases and J by 4 bases, with 24 bases between the two germline ends. This CDR3 is built from 19 residues. CDR3 coding DNA: TGTGCCAGCAGCCAAGATCGTACTGGGCGGGGAAGATGGGGAGAGACCCAGTACTTC. Its translation: CASSQDRTGRGRWGETQYF. The variable domain in full, completed from reference TRBV14 and TRBJ2-5, reads EAGVTQFPSHSVIEKGQTVTLRCDPISGHDNLYWYRRVMGKEIKFLLHFVKESKQDESGMPNNRFLAERTGGTYSTLKVQPAELEDSGVYFCASSQDRTGRGRWGETQYFGPGTRLLVL.

This clone was seen more than once but under ten times. The V and J genes are TRBV27 and TRBJ2-1; unclear D gene. The CDR3 consists of 13 residues. Germline lookup yields CDR1 MNHEY and CDR2 SMNVEV (reference sequence). Trimming pared 6 bases from V and 5 bases from J, leaving 11 bases between. This chain's CDR3 is CASRRWADNEQFF. The CDR3 DNA reads as TGTGCCAGCAGGCGATGGGCAGACAATGAGCAGTTCTTC.

J is TRBJ1-2 and V is TRBV19, with 7 bases fitting TRBD1. The CDR3 is 14 amino acids. Germline V CDR1 and CDR2: LNHDA, SQIVND (reference sequence). The ends lost 7 bases at V and 5 bases at J; junction bases unmatched: 10. CDR3 amino acids: CASTPDRQGYGYTF. The CDR3 nucleotides are TGTGCCAGTACCCCGGACAGGCAAGGGTATGGCTACACCTTC. The complete variable domain, with remaining parts taken from reference TRBV19 and TRBJ1-2, reads DGGITQSPKYLFRKEGQNVTLSCEQNLNHDAMYWYRQDPGQGLRLIYYSQIVNDFQKGDIAEGYSVSREKKESFPLTVTSAQKNPTAFYLCASTPDRQGYGYTFGSGTRLTVV.

The table lists this clone with a few counts. V and J are TRBV20-1 and TRBJ1-1; D is unclear. Germline lookup yields CDR1 DFQATT and CDR2 SNEGSKA (reference sequence). CDR3 length: 8 residues. Trimming stripped 6 bases from V and 8 bases from J, with 4 bases between. This CDR3 is CSASEAFF. CDR3 in DNA: TGCAGTGCGTCCGAAGCTTTCTTT.

This chain connects TRBV7-9 to TRBJ2-3; D might be TRBD2 (5 bases). The V gene's germline CDR1 is SEHNR and CDR2 FQNEAQ (reference sequence). V dropped 7 bases and J dropped 2 bases, with 19 bases sitting between them. The length of the CDR3 is 16 residues. This CDR3 is CASTAKGTGNTDTQYF. The CDR3 DNA follows: TGTGCCAGCACCGCAAAAGGTACGGGGAACACAGATACGCAGTATTTT.

The rearrangement uses TRBV5-4 and TRBJ1-6; D remains unclear. Trimming took off 4 bases at V and 9 bases at J, with 11 bases between the two ends. The CDR3 is 13 residues long. Germline V gene sequence: CDR1 SGHNT, CDR2 YYREEE (reference sequence). This chain's CDR3 is CASSPRGGSPLHF. The CDR3 region has the DNA TGTGCCAGCAGCCCACGAGGTGGTTCACCCCTCCACTTT.

The CDR3 here is CASSYRGRWDEQYF. The CDR3 bases are TGTGCCAGCAGTTACCGGGGGCGGTGGGACGAGCAGTACTTC. The rearrangement joins TRBV6-5 to TRBJ2-7; D might be TRBD1 or TRBD2, each matching 6 bases. The CDR3 has 14 amino acids. V shed 2 bases and J shed 5 bases, with 13 bases lying between them. CDR1 and CDR2 from the germline V gene are MNHEY and SVGAGI.

This chain joins TRBV9 and TRBJ2-7; TRBD2 matches 9 bases. CDR1 is SGDLS and CDR2 is YYNGEE in the germline V gene. This CDR3 is 19 amino acids long. The junction had 22 bases not matched to a gene; V was cut back by 4 bases and J by 5 bases. This CDR3 reads CASSPQGRLAGWIWDEQYF. The DNA for the CDR3 is TGTGCCAGCAGCCCCCAAGGTAGGCTAGCGGGGTGGATCTGGGACGAGCAGTACTTC.